The source of this TCR beta chain is a study of cytomegalovirus exposure and HLA in healthy donors. Overall study context: The 550 to 800 first-cohort repertoires and the 95 to 150 validation repertoires shared the same platform, a later analysis reported. Study findings and constraints: Cytomegalovirus status was reportedly diagnosed by the classifier with high specificity and sensitivity. Among TCR beta chains, those listed as cytomegalovirus-associated numbered roughly 150.

The donors belonged to the approximately 110-subject validation cohort, separate from the roughly 650-subject first cohort. Trimming left V 5 bases short and J 11 bases short, with 18 bases between. This CDR3 has 13 amino acids. Germline CDR1 SNHLY, CDR2 FYNNEI. Details on this clone: Its matching antigen is unknown.

Measured with immunoSEQ multiplex PCR; TCRdb has only the in-frame clones, and not every one. Counted here are roughly 270,000 clones, approximately 87% occurring once; the ten biggest clones make up roughly 0.93%. The rearrangement links TRBV2 to TRBJ1-1, with D unresolved. This TCR was sampled from a woman aged 18-29 years in good health and CMV-seronegative. Specimen: PBMCs. For the CDR3, the DNA is TGTGCCAGCAGTTCCGACCGTGGAGGCATCGCTTTCTTT. Translation gives CASSSDRGGIAFF.